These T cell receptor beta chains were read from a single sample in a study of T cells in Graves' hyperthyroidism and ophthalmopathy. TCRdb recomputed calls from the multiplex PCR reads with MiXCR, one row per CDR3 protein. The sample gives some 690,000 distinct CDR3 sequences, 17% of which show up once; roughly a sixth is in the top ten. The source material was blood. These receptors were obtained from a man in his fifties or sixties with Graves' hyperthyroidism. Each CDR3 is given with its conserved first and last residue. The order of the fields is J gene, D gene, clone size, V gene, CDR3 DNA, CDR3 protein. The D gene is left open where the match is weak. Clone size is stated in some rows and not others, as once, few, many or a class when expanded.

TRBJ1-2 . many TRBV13 TGTGCCAGCAGCCGCAGGGAAGGCTATGGCTACACCTTC CASSRREGYGYTF
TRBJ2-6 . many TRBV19 TGTGCCAGTAGTGTTTTGGCCCTGCTGGGGGCCAACGTCCTGACTTTC CASSVLALLGANVLTF
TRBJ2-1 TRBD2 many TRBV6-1 TGTGCCAGCAGGGGCGGGAGGGCGTTTTCCTACAATGAGCAGTTCTTC CASRGGRAFSYNEQFF
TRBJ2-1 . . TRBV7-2 TGTGCCAGCAGCCGGGGGGCGGAGTACAATGAGCAGTTCTTC CASSRGAEYNEQFF
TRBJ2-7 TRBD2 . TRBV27 TGTGCCAGCAGTTTAGCGGGAGATTTCGAGCAGTACTTC CASSLAGDFEQYF
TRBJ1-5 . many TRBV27 TGTGCCAGCAGTTTATCCTGGGGCAGCAATCAGCCCCAGCATTTT CASSLSWGSNQPQHF
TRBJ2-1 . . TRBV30 TGTGCCTGGGGGCCGCTCTTCGAGCAGTTCTTC CAWGPLFEQFF
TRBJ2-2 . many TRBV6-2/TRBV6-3 TGTGCCAGCAGTTACTTTACCCTGACCGCTTCCCGTCCGGACCTGTTTTTT CASSYFTLTASRPDLFF
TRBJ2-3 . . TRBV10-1 TGCGCCAGCAGTGAGTCAGGGGGGGGCGATACGCAGTATTTT CASSESGGGDTQYF
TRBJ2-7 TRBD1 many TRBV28 TGTGCCAGCAGGACAGGGGGCTCCTACGAGCAGTACTTC CASRTGGSYEQYF
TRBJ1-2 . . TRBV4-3 TGCGCCAGCAGCCCTGGGGGCAGGGCCGATGGCTACACCTTC CASSPGGRADGYTF
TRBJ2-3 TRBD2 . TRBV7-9 TGTGCCAGCAGCTGGGGAGCGGGAGGGCCGGGAGATACGCAGTATTTT CASSWGAGGPGDTQYF
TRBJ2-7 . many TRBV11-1 TGTGCCAGCAGCTTAAGTCTGGTGAACTCCTACGAGCAGTACTTC CASSLSLVNSYEQYF
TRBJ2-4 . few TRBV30 TGTGCCTGGAAGGTCAGTGGGGGGAACATTCAGTACTTC CAWKVSGGNIQYF
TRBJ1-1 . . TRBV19 TGTGCCAGTAGGAAAGGGGGCACTGAAGCTTTCTTT CASRKGGTEAFF
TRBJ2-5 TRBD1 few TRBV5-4 TGTGCCAGCAGCTCGAAGGGGGCGCACGAGACCCAGTACTTC CASSSKGAHETQYF
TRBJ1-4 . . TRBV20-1 TGCAGTGCGCTAGGGGTAGGGGAAAAACTGTTTTTT CSALGVGEKLFF
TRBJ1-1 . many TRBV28 TGTGCCAGCGAGGGGCCCATGAACACTGAAGCTTTCTTT CASEGPMNTEAFF
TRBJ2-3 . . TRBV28 TGTGCCACCAATAGCGGTAACACAGATACGCAGTATTTT CATNSGNTDTQYF
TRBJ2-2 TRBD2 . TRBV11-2 TGTGCCAGCAGCCTAAGGGCTAGCGGGAGGGCCACTTACGCCGGGGAGCTGTTTTTT CASSLRASGRATYAGELFF
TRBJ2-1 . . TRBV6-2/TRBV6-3 TGTGCCAGCAGTACCACTAGCCCCAATACTCTCAGTCGTCTGTTCTTC CASSTTSPNTLSRLFF
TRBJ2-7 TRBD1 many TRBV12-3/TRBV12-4 TGTGCCAGCAGAGGACAGGGGCGCTACGAGCAGTACTTC CASRGQGRYEQYF
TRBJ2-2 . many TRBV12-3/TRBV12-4 TGTGCCAGCAGGACCTCCGGGGAGCTGTTTTTT CASRTSGELFF
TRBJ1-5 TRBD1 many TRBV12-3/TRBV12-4 TGTGCCAGCACCCTAACTACAGGGGGAAATCAGCCCCAGCATTTT CASTLTTGGNQPQHF
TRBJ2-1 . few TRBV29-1 TGCAGCGTTGAAGCTGTGCTAGACTTAGGGAATGAGCAGTTCTTC CSVEAVLDLGNEQFF
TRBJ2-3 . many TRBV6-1 TGTGCCAGCAGTTCCTTGGGAGGCGGAACTAGCACAGATACGCAGTATTTT CASSSLGGGTSTDTQYF
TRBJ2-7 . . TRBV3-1 TGTGCCAGCAGCCGCGCACCCCAGGGCACCTACGAGCAGTACTTC CASSRAPQGTYEQYF
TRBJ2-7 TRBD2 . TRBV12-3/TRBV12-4 TGTGCCAGCAGTTTAGCCGGCACTAGCGGGCAGCAGTACTTC CASSLAGTSGQQYF
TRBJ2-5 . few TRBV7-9 TGTGCCAGCAGCTTACCCGGGGGCATGTACCAAGAGACCCAGTACTTC CASSLPGGMYQETQYF
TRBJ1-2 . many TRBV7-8 TGTGCCAGCAGCTTAGGAGGTGTATGGGGCTACACCTTC CASSLGGVWGYTF
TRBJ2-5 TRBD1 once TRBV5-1 TGCGCCAGCAGCTTGACGGGACAGACGTACCAAGAGACCCAGTACTTC CASSLTGQTYQETQYF
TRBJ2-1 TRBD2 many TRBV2 TGTGCCAGCAGTGGTACCACTAGCGGCTCTTTCCCCAATGAGCAGTTCTTC CASSGTTSGSFPNEQFF
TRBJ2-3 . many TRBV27 TGTGCCAGCAGTTCCGAAACAGGGTTCACAGATACGCAGTATTTT CASSSETGFTDTQYF
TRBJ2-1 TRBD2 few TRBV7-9 TGTGCCAGCAGCGGGACTAGCGGGAGGCTGGGTGAGCAGTTCTTC CASSGTSGRLGEQFF
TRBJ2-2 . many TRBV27 TGTGCCAGTTTTCCAGGACAGCCGTCCACCGGGGAGCTGTTTTTT CASFPGQPSTGELFF
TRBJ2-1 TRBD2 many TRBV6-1 TGTGCCAGCAGGAGGACTAGCGGGAGTTTCTACAATGAGCAGTTCTTC CASRRTSGSFYNEQFF